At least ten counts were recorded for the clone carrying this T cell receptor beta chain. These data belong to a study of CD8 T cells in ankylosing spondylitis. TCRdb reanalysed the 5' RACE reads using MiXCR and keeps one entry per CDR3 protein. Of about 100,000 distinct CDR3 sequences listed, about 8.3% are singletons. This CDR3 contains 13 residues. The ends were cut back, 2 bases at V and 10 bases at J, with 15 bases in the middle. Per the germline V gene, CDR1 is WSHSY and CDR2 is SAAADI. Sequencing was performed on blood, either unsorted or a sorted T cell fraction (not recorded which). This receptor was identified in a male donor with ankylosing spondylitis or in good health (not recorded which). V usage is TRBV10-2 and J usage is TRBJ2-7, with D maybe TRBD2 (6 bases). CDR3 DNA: TGCGCCAGCAGTGAGGCATCGGGAGAGGACCAGTACTTC. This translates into CASSEASGEDQYF.